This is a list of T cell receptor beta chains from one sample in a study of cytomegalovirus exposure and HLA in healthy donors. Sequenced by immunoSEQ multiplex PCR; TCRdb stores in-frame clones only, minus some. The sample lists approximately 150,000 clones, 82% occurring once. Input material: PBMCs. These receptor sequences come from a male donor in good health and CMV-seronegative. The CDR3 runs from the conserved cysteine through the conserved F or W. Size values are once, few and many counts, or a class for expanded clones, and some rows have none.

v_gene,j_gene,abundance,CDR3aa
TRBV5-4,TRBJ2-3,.,CASSSTDTQYF
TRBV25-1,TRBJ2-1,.,CASSEEAEIYNEQFF
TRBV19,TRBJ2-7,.,CASSKFLGQVTYEQYF
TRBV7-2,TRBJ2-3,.,CASSLAPGSSTDTQYF
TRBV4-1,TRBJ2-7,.,CASSQDRVENEQYF
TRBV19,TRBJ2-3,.,CATHMGTRGTDTQYF
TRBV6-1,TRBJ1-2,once,CASTRGAGGVDSYTF
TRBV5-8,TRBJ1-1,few,CASPGGSTEAFF
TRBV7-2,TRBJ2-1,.,CASSSGQGSYNEQFF
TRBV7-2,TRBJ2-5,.,CASSFTSGSRSDQETQYF
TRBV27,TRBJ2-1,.,CASSLSGTSGNNEQFF